Included here is one T cell receptor beta chain sequence, with context. Its specificity is not known. CD4+ cells were split into CD45RA+ naive and CD45RA-negative memory subsets. Trimming shortened V by 3 bases and J by 9 bases, and 9 bases separated the two germline ends. Germline V gene lookup returns CDR1 SNHLY and CDR2 FYNNEI. The CDR3 runs 12 residues. Each PCR replicate from the sorted subsets contained around 200 ng DNA, which is tens of thousands of T cell genomes. Libraries were prepared by immunoSEQ multiplex PCR; TCRdb keeps only in-frame clonotypes and omits some of them. The table shows more than 2,000,000 clones, with approximately 92% occurring only once. This sample stems from a study of shared clonotypes between healthy human individuals. Study results and limitations: In a handful of donors, around 5% of naive CD4 clonotypes appeared in common. In general, naive subsets displayed greater estimated richness than memory subsets did.

The genes are TRBV2 and TRBJ2-1; D uncertain. This sequence originates from a man between 18 and 35 years old in good health. Sequencing was done on a sample of naive CD4+ T cells sorted from blood. Subset defined: CD45RA+ positively selected. The CDR3 DNA follows: TGTGCCAGCAGTGACCAAGACACTGAGCAGTTCTTC. It yields the protein CASSDQDTEQFF.